The sequence of this T cell receptor (beta chain) was determined in a study of cytomegalovirus exposure and HLA in healthy donors. Notes on the study in general: Follow-up analysis seemed to connect common viral pathogens with several of the most significant clusters identified. The analysis excluded some indistinguishable V segments, including TRBV6-2 and TRBV6-3. Across donors, presence/absence analyses took sequencing depth to be roughly uniform.

This CDR3 region has 15 residues. CDR1 is LNHDA, CDR2 SQIVND, per germline (reference sequence). The junction had 8 bases not matched to a gene; V was cut back by 4 bases and J by 9 bases. As to this clone: Antigen: not known.

The primer mix had 60 Vbeta and 13 Jbeta primers. In the authors' workflow: Roughly 76 million unique TCR beta chains, roughly 11 million of them shared, were counted by a later analysis. Assay used: immunoSEQ multiplex PCR; TCRdb lists only in-frame clones, some missing. V and J calls and clone size follow that table, whereas D and trimming were derived from the DNA. The profile shows some 70,000 clones, more than 60% of them singletons. The TCR was taken from a male donor in good health and CMV-seropositive. The chain uses TRBV19 and TRBJ1-6; TRBD1 agrees at 8 bases. Material for sequencing was PBMCs. The CDR3 loop is CASSKSTGEGSPLHF. In nucleotides, the CDR3 is TGTGCCAGTAGTAAGTCGACAGGGGAGGGTTCACCCCTCCACTTT.